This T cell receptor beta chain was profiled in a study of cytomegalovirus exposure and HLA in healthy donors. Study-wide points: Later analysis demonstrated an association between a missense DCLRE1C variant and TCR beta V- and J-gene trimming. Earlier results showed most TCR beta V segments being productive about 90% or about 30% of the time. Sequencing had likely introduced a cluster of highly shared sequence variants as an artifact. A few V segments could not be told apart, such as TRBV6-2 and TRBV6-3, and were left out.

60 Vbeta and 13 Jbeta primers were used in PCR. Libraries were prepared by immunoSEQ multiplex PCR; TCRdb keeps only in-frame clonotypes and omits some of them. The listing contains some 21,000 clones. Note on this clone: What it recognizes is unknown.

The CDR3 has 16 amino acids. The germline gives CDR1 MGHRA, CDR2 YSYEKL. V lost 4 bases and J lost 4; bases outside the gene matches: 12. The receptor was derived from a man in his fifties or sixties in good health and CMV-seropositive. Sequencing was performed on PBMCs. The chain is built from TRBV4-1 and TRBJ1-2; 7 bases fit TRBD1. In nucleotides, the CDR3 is TGCGCCAGCAGCCTCATGGGTGCAGGGGGAACCTATGGCTACACCTTC. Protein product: CASSLMGAGGTYGYTF.